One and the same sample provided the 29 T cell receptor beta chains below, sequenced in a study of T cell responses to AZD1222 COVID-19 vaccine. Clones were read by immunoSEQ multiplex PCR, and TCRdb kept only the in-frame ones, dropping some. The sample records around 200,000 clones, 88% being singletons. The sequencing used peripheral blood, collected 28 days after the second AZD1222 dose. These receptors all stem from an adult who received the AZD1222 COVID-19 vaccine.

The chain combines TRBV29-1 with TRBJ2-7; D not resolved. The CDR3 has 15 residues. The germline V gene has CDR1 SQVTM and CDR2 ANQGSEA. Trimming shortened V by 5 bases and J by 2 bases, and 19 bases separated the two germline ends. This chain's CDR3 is CSVLLGTNPPYEQYF. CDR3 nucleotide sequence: TGCAGCGTTCTTCTGGGCACTAACCCTCCCTACGAGCAGTACTTC.

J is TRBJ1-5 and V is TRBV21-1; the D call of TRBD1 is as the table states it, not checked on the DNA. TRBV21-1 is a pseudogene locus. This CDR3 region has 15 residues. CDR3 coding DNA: TGTGCCAGCAGCAAAACAGGGACCCCCGGTCAGCCCCAGCATTTT. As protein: CASSKTGTPGQPQHF.

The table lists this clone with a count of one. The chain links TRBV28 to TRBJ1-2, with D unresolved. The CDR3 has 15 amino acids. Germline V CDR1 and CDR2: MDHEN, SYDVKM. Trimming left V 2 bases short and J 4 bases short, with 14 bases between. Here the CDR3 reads CASSLDPGTVYGYTF. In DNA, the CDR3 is TGTGCCAGCAGTTTAGACCCGGGAACAGTCTATGGCTACACCTTC.

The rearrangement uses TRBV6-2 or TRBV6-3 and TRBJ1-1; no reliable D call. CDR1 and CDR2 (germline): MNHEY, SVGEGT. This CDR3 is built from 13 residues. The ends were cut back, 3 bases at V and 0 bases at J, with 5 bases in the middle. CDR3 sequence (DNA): TGTGCCAGCAGTTATAGGATGAACACTGAAGCTTTCTTT. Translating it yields CASSYRMNTEAFF.

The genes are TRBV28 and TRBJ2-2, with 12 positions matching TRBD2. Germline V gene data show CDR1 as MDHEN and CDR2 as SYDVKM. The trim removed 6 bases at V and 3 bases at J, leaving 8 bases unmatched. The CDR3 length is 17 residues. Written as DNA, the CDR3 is TGTGCCAGCAGCGCGACTAGCGGGAGTAGGTACACCGGGGAGCTGTTTTTT. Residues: CASSATSGSRYTGELFF.

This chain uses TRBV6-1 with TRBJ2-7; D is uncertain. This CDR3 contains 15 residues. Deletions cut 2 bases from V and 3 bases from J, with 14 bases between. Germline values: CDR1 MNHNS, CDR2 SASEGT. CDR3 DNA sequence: TGTGCCAGCAGTGAACTCCCCGCCGGGTACTACGAGCAGTACTTC. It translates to CASSELPAGYYEQYF.

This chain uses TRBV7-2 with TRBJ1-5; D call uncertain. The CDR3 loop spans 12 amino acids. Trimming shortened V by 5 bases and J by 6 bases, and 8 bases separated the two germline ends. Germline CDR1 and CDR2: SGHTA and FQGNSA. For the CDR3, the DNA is TGTGCCAGCAGCCCCGTCGGTCAGCCCCAGCATTTT. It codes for CASSPVGQPQHF. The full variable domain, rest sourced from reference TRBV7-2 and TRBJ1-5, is GAGVSQSPSNKVTEKGKDVELRCDPISGHTALYWYRQSLGQGLEFLIYFQGNSAPDKSGLPSDRFSAERTGGSVSTLTIQRTQQEDSAVYLCASSPVGQPQHFGDGTRLSIL.

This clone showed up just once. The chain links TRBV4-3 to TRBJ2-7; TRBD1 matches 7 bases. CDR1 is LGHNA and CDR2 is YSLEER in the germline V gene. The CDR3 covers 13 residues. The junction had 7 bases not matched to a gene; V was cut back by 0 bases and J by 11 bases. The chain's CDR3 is CASSQETGSVEYF. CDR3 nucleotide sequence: TGCGCCAGCAGCCAAGAGACAGGGTCTGTAGAGTACTTC.

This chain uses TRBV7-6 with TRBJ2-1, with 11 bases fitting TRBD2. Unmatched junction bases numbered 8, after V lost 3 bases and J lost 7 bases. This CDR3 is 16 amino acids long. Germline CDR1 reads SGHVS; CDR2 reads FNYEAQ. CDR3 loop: CASSFRVAGGQNEQFF. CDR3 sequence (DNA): TGTGCCAGCAGCTTTAGGGTAGCGGGAGGGCAAAATGAGCAGTTCTTC. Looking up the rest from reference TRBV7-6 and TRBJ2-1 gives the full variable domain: GAGVSQSPRYKVTKRGQDVALRCDPISGHVSLYWYRQALGQGPEFLTYFNYEAQQDKSGLPNDRFSAERPEGSISTLTIQRTEQRDSAMYRCASSFRVAGGQNEQFFGPGTRLTVL.

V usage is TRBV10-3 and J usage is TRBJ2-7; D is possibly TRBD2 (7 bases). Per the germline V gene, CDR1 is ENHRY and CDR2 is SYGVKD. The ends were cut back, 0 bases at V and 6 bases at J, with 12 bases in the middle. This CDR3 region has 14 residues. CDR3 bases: TGTGCCATCAGTGAGTCGACGGGGGGCTTCGAGCAGTACTTC. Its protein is CAISESTGGFEQYF.

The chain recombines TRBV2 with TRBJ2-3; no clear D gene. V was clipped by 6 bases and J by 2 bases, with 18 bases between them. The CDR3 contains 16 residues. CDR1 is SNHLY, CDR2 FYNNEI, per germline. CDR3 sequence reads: CASRAGRRTHTDTQYF. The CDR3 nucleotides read TGTGCCAGCAGGGCTGGACGGAGAACACACACAGATACGCAGTATTTT.

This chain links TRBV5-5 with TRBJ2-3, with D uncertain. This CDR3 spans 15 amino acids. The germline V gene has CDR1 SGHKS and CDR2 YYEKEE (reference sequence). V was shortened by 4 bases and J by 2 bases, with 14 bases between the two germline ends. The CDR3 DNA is TGTGCCAGCAGCCCCCTTGAGAGCCCCACAGATACGCAGTATTTT. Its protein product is CASSPLESPTDTQYF.

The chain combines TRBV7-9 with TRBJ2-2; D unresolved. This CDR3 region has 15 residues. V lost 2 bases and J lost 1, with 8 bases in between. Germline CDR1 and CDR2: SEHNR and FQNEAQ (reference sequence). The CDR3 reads CASSLSSLNTGELFF. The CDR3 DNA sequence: TGTGCCAGCAGCTTATCCAGCCTGAACACCGGGGAGCTGTTTTTT. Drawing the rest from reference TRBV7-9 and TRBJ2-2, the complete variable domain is DTGVSQNPRHKITKRGQNVTFRCDPISEHNRLYWYRQTLGQGPEFLTYFQNEAQLEKSRLLSDRFSAERPKGSFSTLEIQRTEQGDSAMYLCASSLSSLNTGELFFGEGSRLTVL.

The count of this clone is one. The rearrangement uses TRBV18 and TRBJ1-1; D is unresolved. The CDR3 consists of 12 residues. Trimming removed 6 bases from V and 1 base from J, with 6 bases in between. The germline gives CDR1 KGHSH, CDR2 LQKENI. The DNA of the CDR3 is TGTGCCAGCTCCGTCACGAACACTGAAGCTTTCTTT. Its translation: CASSVTNTEAFF.

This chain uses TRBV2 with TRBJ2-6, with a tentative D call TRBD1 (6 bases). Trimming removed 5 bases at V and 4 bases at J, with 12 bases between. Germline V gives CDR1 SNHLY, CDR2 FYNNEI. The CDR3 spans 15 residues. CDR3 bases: TGTGCCAGCAGTAACAGGGCTCCCGGGGCCAACGTCCTGACTTTC. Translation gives CASSNRAPGANVLTF.

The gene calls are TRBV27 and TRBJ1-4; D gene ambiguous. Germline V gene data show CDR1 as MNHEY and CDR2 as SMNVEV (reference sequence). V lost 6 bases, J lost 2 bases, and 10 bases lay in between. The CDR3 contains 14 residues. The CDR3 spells CASRGSGTNEKLFF. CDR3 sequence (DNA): TGTGCCAGCAGGGGATCCGGGACTAATGAAAAACTGTTTTTT.

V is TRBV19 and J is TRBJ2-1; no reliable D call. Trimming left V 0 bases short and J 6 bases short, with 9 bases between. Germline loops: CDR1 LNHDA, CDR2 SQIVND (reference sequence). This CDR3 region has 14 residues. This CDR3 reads CASSIDRPTNEQFF. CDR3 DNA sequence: TGTGCCAGTAGTATAGATCGACCGACCAATGAGCAGTTCTTC.

The CDR3 loop is CASSLAVGQENIQYF. CDR3 sequence (DNA): TGTGCCAGCAGCTTGGCCGTAGGACAGGAAAACATTCAGTACTTC. V and J are TRBV5-5 and TRBJ2-4; 7 bases are a match to TRBD1. The germline CDR1 and CDR2 sequences are SGHKS and YYEKEE (reference sequence). Trimming removed 0 bases from V and 5 bases from J; junction bases left unmatched: 5. The CDR3 loop spans 15 amino acids.

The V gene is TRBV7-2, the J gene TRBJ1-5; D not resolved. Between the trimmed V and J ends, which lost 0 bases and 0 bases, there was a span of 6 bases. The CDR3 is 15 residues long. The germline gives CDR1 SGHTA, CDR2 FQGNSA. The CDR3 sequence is CASSLATASNQPQHF. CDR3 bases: TGTGCCAGCAGCTTAGCGACGGCTAGCAATCAGCCCCAGCATTTT.

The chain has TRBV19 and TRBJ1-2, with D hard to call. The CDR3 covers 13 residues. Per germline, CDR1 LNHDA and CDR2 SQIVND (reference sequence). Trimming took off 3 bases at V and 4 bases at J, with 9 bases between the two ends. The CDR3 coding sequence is TGTGCCAGTAGTATGGGCGGTCCCTATGGCTACACCTTC. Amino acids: CASSMGGPYGYTF.

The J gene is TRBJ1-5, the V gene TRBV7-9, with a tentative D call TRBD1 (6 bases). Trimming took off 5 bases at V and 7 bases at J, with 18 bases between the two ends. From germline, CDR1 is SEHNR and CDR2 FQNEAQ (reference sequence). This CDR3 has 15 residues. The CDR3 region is CASSEGRGRVQPQHF. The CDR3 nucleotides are TGTGCCAGCAGCGAGGGTCGGGGGCGCGTCCAGCCCCAGCATTTT.

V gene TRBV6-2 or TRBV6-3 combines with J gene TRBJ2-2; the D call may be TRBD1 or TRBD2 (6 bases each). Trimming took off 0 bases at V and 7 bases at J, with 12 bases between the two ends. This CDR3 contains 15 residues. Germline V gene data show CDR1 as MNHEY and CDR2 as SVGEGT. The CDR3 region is CASSYSTGAVGELFF. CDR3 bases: TGTGCCAGCAGTTACTCTACGGGGGCGGTCGGGGAGCTGTTTTTT.

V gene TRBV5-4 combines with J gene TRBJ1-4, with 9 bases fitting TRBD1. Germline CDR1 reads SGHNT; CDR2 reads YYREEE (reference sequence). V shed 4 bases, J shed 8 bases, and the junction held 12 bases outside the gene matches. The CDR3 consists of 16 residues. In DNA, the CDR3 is TGTGCCAGCAGCCAAAAAGTACAGGGGGCGGGGGAAAAACTGTTTTTT. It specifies CASSQKVQGAGEKLFF.

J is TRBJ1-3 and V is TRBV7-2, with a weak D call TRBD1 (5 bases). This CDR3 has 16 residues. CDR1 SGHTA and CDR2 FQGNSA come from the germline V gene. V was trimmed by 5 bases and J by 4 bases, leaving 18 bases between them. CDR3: CASSTEGTLVGNTIYF. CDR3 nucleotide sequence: TGTGCCAGCAGCACAGAGGGGACCCTTGTCGGAAACACCATATATTTT.

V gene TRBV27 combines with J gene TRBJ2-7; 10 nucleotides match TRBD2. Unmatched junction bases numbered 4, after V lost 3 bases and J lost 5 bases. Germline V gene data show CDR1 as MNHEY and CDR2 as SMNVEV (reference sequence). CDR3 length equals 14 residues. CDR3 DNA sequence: TGTGCCAGCAGTTTTAGCGGGAGGTGGAACGAGCAGTACTTC. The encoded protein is CASSFSGRWNEQYF.

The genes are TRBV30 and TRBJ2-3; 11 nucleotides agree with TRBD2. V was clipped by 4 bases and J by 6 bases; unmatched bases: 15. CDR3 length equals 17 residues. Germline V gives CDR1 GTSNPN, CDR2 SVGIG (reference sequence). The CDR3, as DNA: TGTGCCTGGAACCCTACACTAGCGGGGGCCGGCCGGGATACGCAGTATTTT. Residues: CAWNPTLAGAGRDTQYF.

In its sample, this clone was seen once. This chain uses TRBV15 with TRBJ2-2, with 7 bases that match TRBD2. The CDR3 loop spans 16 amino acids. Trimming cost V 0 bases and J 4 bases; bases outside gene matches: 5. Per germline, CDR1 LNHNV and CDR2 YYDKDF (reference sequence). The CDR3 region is CATSRDPGGRTGELFF. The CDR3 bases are TGTGCCACCAGCAGAGATCCGGGAGGCCGCACCGGGGAGCTGTTTTTT.

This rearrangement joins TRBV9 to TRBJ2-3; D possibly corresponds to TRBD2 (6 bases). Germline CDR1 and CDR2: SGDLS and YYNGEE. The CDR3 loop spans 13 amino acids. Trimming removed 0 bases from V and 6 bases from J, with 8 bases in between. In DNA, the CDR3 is TGTGCCAGCAGCGTAGCCAGCGGGGATACGCAGTATTTT. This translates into CASSVASGDTQYF.

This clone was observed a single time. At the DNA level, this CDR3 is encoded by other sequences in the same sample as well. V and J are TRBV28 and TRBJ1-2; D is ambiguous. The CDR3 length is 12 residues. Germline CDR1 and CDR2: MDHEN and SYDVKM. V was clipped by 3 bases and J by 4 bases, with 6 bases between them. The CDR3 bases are TGTGCCAGCAGTTTGGACCTCTATGGCTACACCTTC. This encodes CASSLDLYGYTF.